This T cell receptor beta chain was identified during a study of T cells in Graves' hyperthyroidism and ophthalmopathy. Study context: It was at initial diagnosis, before any treatment, that peripheral blood was collected.

Germline CDR1 MDHEN, CDR2 SYDVKM. Unmatched junction bases numbered 6, after V lost 5 bases and J lost 7 bases. CDR3 length: 13 residues. The source material, RNA transcripts, was used to amplify TCR beta CDR3 regions. Researchers ran a first-round RT-PCR on the TCR CDR3 using the HTBI primer set. From the multiplex PCR reads, TCRdb called clonotypes with MiXCR, one entry per CDR3 protein. The sample consists of roughly 380,000 distinct CDR3 sequences, less than 20% of them appearing once. The study excluded patients with uncontrolled infection, other autoimmune disease, pregnancy or lactation. This clonotype was obtained from a woman in her forties with Graves' ophthalmopathy. This sequence joins TRBV28 and TRBJ1-2; 8 positions match TRBD1. The specimen sequenced was blood. The CDR3 loop is CASSRTGLFGYTF. The CDR3 DNA reads TGTGCCAGCAGTCGGACAGGGCTTTTTGGCTACACCTTC.